Described below is a single T cell receptor beta chain sequence and its context. Per the original data handling: The authors estimated nucleated cell counts from reference gene primer amplification. Generated by immunoSEQ multiplex PCR, the TCRdb table keeps only in-frame clones and is missing some. Clone size and V and J calls were adopted from that table, with D and trimming inferred from the DNA. The repertoire holds some 340,000 clones, with roughly 80% as singletons. Trimming took off 3 bases at V and 1 base at J, with 10 bases between the two ends. This CDR3 has 14 residues. CDR1 and CDR2 from the germline V gene are SGHRS and YFSETQ. This sample was included in a study of blood T cell repertoires in COVID-19. Study context: Collection of acute and convalescent COVID-19 samples took place in the United States, Italy and Spain.

The recovered donors of Cohort 3 showed two negative PCRs, clearance, or symptom resolution. The J gene is TRBJ1-1, the V gene TRBV5-1; D may be TRBD1 (6 bases). The sequenced sample was PBMCs or T cells enriched from blood (not recorded which). The receptor's source is a woman aged 45-65 years who had recovered from COVID-19. The CDR3 nucleotides are TGCGCCAGCAGCTCGGGGGGCGGGAACACTGAAGCTTTCTTT. Translated, it gives CASSSGGGNTEAFF.